A selection of T cell receptor beta chains follows, all from one sample in a study of spatial heterogeneity in lung cancer. TCRdb reprocessed the 5' RACE reads via MiXCR and lists one record per CDR3 protein. The data show 20,000 to 25,000 distinct CDR3 sequences, just over 4.5% seen once. The starting material was PBMCs, obtained at surgery. The source is a male donor with early-stage non-small cell lung cancer. Both conserved end residues are part of each CDR3. The D gene is left open where the match is weak. Clone sizes are shown as how often the clone was seen (once, few, many) or a class if it is expanded.

d_call: -
clone_size: many
v_call: TRBV29-1
j_call: TRBJ1-2
cdr3_nt: TGCAGCGTGGGGACGAGCAACTATGGCTACACCTTC
cdr3_aa: CSVGTSNYGYTF

d_call: -
clone_size: many
v_call: TRBV7-9
j_call: TRBJ2-5
cdr3_nt: TGTGCCAGCGGCCCGGCCCAAGAGACCCAGTACTTC
cdr3_aa: CASGPAQETQYF

d_call: -
clone_size: many
v_call: TRBV9
j_call: TRBJ1-6
cdr3_nt: TGTGCCAGCAGCGTAGCAGGGAGGCGTTCACCCCTCCACTTT
cdr3_aa: CASSVAGRRSPLHF

d_call: -
clone_size: many
v_call: TRBV7-9
j_call: TRBJ1-5
cdr3_nt: TGTGCCAGCAGCCAAGGACAGTTCAATCAGCCCCAGCATTTT
cdr3_aa: CASSQGQFNQPQHF

d_call: -
clone_size: many
v_call: TRBV2
j_call: TRBJ2-2
cdr3_nt: TGTGCCAGCAGTGCCGGAGGGGGGCCGACCGGGGAGCTGTTTTTT
cdr3_aa: CASSAGGGPTGELFF

d_call: TRBD1
clone_size: many
v_call: TRBV20-1
j_call: TRBJ2-4
cdr3_nt: TGCAGTGCAGTGACAGGGGGACTAGCCAAAAACATTCAGTACTTC
cdr3_aa: CSAVTGGLAKNIQYF

d_call: -
clone_size: few
v_call: TRBV3-1
j_call: TRBJ2-3
cdr3_nt: TGTGCCAGCAGCCAAGTTGCGGGGGCGACATATACGCAGTATTTT
cdr3_aa: CASSQVAGATYTQYF

d_call: TRBD1
clone_size: many
v_call: TRBV27
j_call: TRBJ1-2
cdr3_nt: TGTGCCAGCTGCCAGGACAGGGACAACTATGGCTACACCTTC
cdr3_aa: CASCQDRDNYGYTF

d_call: -
clone_size: many
v_call: TRBV7-9
j_call: TRBJ2-7
cdr3_nt: TGTGCCAGCAGCTTAGCCTCGAACTACGAGCAGTACTTC
cdr3_aa: CASSLASNYEQYF

d_call: -
clone_size: many
v_call: TRBV9
j_call: TRBJ2-3
cdr3_nt: TGTGCCAGCAGCCCTGACGGCAGGCCGGGCACAGATACGCAGTATTTT
cdr3_aa: CASSPDGRPGTDTQYF

d_call: TRBD1
clone_size: medium-sized
v_call: TRBV3-1
j_call: TRBJ1-4
cdr3_nt: TGTGCCAGCAGCTACGAGGACAGGATTAATGAAAAACTGTTTTTT
cdr3_aa: CASSYEDRINEKLFF

d_call: -
clone_size: many
v_call: TRBV7-9
j_call: TRBJ1-1
cdr3_nt: TGTGCCAGCAGCCAAAAGGGACACAACACTGAAGCTTTCTTT
cdr3_aa: CASSQKGHNTEAFF

d_call: -
clone_size: many
v_call: TRBV7-9
j_call: TRBJ2-2
cdr3_nt: TGTGCCAGCAGCTCACAGGGAACCGGGGAGCTGTTTTTT
cdr3_aa: CASSSQGTGELFF

d_call: -
clone_size: many
v_call: TRBV7-8
j_call: TRBJ2-1
cdr3_nt: TGTGCCAGCAGCTTACCCTTCAGATTAGCACCTTACAATGAGCAGTTCTTC
cdr3_aa: CASSLPFRLAPYNEQFF